The following is a T cell receptor beta chain sequence with its context. Profiling relied on immunoSEQ multiplex PCR, and the TCRdb table lists in-frame clones only, not all of them. The repertoire holds 210,000 or so clones, with nearly 90% as singletons. The CDR3 runs 12 residues. With 8 bases removed from V and 3 bases from J, the gap between germline ends came to 10 bases. Germline CDR1 and CDR2: SGHTA and FQGTGA. These data originate in a study of blood T cell repertoires in COVID-19. The overall study: Sites across the United States, Italy and Spain contributed samples from acute and convalescent COVID-19.

The V gene is TRBV7-3, the J gene TRBJ1-1, with no clear D. This receptor was identified in a man over 45 with acute or convalescent COVID-19. Material for sequencing was peripheral blood. The CDR3 loop is CASSPVDTEAFF. In nucleotides, the CDR3 is TGTGCCAGCTCCCCGGTGGACACTGAAGCTTTCTTT.